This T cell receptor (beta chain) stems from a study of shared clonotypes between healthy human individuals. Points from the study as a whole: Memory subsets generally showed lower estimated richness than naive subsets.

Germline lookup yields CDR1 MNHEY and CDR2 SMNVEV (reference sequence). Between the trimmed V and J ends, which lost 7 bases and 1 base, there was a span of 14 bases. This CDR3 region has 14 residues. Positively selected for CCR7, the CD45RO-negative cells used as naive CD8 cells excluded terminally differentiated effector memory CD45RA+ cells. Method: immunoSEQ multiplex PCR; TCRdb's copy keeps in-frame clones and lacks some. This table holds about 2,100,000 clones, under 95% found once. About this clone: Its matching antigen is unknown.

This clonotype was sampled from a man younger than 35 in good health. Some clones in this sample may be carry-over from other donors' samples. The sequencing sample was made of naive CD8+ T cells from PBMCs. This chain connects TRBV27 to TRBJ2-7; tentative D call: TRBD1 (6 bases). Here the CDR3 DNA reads TGTGCCAGCACCACTTCCGGGACATCCTACGAGCAGTACTTC. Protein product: CASTTSGTSYEQYF.